Each of the 30 T cell receptor beta chains below was sequenced from the same sample in a study of cytomegalovirus exposure and HLA in healthy donors. The table came from immunoSEQ multiplex PCR; TCRdb's copy has only in-frame clones and leaves some out. There are hundreds of thousands of clones in the sample; about 87% occur only once, and about 2.5% lies in the top ten. Sequencing was carried out using PBMCs. The source is a man younger than 35 in good health and CMV-seronegative.

The genes are TRBV10-2 and TRBJ1-3; 8 bases are shared with TRBD1. V lost 2 bases and J lost 11; bases outside the gene matches: 5. The CDR3 is made up of 13 amino acids. Germline loops: CDR1 WSHSY, CDR2 SAAADI. Here the CDR3 reads CASSERTGRSIYF. The CDR3 nucleotides read TGCGCCAGCAGTGAGAGGACAGGGAGGTCCATATATTTT.

The chain links TRBV11-2 to TRBJ2-7, with D perhaps TRBD2 (5 bases). The germline gives CDR1 SGHAT, CDR2 FQNNGV. CDR3 length: 14 amino acids. V was cut by 6 bases and J by 2 bases, with 14 bases left in between. The CDR3 protein is CASSFGSGTYEQYF. CDR3 DNA: TGTGCCAGCAGTTTCGGATCGGGGACCTACGAGCAGTACTTC.

The V call is TRBV28, the J call TRBJ1-2; 9 bases fit TRBD1. V lost 8 bases and J lost 8; bases outside the gene matches: 15. CDR1 is MDHEN and CDR2 is SYDVKM in the germline V gene. The CDR3 is 15 residues long. The DNA for the CDR3 is TGTGCCAGCGGGTTTCGGTCGGGACAGGGTGGGGGCTACACCTTC. Its protein product is CASGFRSGQGGGYTF.

This clone came up a few times. The V and J genes are TRBV5-1 and TRBJ2-4; D possibly corresponds to TRBD1 (6 bases). V gave up 2 bases and J gave up 8 bases, with 14 bases separating them. The germline gives CDR1 SGHRS, CDR2 YFSETQ. The CDR3 extends over 14 amino acids. The CDR3 nucleotides read TGCGCCAGCAGCTTACAGGGCAGGGGCGACATTCAGTACTTC. Translation gives CASSLQGRGDIQYF.

The chain recombines TRBV15 with TRBJ2-6, with unresolved D. With 8 bases removed from V and 0 bases from J, the gap between germline ends came to 14 bases. This CDR3 spans 16 amino acids. Germline CDR1 reads LNHNV; CDR2 reads YYDKDF (reference sequence). Here the CDR3 reads CATRLHTRSGANVLTF. In DNA, the CDR3 is TGTGCCACCCGCTTGCACACCCGCTCTGGGGCCAACGTCCTGACTTTC.

The V call is TRBV4-2, the J call TRBJ1-2; tentatively, D is TRBD1 (5 bases). Germline-derived CDR1 and CDR2 are LGHNA and YNFKEQ. V was pared by 0 bases and J by 0 bases, with 11 bases between. The length of the CDR3 is 16 residues. CDR3 bases: TGTGCCAGCAGCCAAGATGTGGCGGGGGCTAACTATGGCTACACCTTC. Translated: CASSQDVAGANYGYTF.

The J gene is TRBJ1-5, the V gene TRBV4-3, with D uncertain. V was pared by 1 base and J by 3 bases, with 10 bases between. This CDR3 is built from 15 residues. The V gene's germline CDR1 is LGHNA and CDR2 YSLEER. The CDR3 sequence: CASSQGWPDNQPQHF. In nucleotides, the CDR3 is TGCGCCAGCAGCCAAGGCTGGCCAGACAATCAGCCCCAGCATTTT.

The chain uses TRBV6-5 and TRBJ2-3; maybe TRBD2 (7 bases). There are 15 residues in the CDR3. Trimming pared 4 bases from V and 2 bases from J, leaving 13 bases between. In germline, CDR1 is MNHEY, CDR2 SVGAGI. The CDR3 bases are TGTGCCAGCAGTTGGGGGCTAGCGGTCACAGATACGCAGTATTTT. Protein: CASSWGLAVTDTQYF.

The chain is built from TRBV7-9 and TRBJ2-2, with a possible D match to TRBD2 (6 bases). This CDR3 contains 17 residues. The V and J ends lost 2 bases and 3 bases respectively, with 16 bases between them. CDR1 is SEHNR, CDR2 FQNEAQ, per germline (reference sequence). The CDR3 coding sequence is TGTGCCAGCAGCTTATCTCTGGGAGGCCGAGACACCGGGGAGCTGTTTTTT. It specifies CASSLSLGGRDTGELFF. The full variable domain, in which reference TRBV7-9 and TRBJ2-2 provide the parts outside the CDR3, is DTGVSQNPRHKITKRGQNVTFRCDPISEHNRLYWYRQTLGQGPEFLTYFQNEAQLEKSRLLSDRFSAERPKGSFSTLEIQRTEQGDSAMYLCASSLSLGGRDTGELFFGEGSRLTVL.

The sample holds a few counts of this clone. The chain carries TRBV29-1 and TRBJ1-5; TRBD1 might be the D (5 bases). This CDR3 comprises 11 residues. The germline gives CDR1 SQVTM, CDR2 ANQGSEA. Trimming removed 4 bases from V and 5 bases from J, with 6 bases in between. CDR3 loop: CSVGGDQPQHF. CDR3 in DNA: TGCAGCGTTGGGGGCGATCAGCCCCAGCATTTT.

The chain couples TRBV18 to TRBJ1-4; D is possibly TRBD1 (5 bases). The CDR3 runs 14 residues. The germline V gene encodes CDR1 KGHSH and CDR2 LQKENI. Trimming cost V 2 bases and J 8 bases, with 12 bases left between them. Here the CDR3 reads CASSPNFQGEKLFF. CDR3 DNA sequence: TGTGCCAGCTCACCAAATTTCCAGGGAGAAAAACTGTTTTTT.

The J gene is TRBJ2-7, the V gene TRBV18; 16 nucleotides align to TRBD2. The V and J ends lost 5 bases and 3 bases, in that order; junction bases with no gene match: 7. Per germline, CDR1 KGHSH and CDR2 LQKENI. This CDR3 comprises 17 residues. Here the CDR3 DNA reads TGTGCCAGCTCAACTGGGACTAGCGGGAGGGGGAACTACGAGCAGTACTTC. It yields the protein CASSTGTSGRGNYEQYF.

The J gene is TRBJ2-7, the V gene TRBV9, with TRBD1 identical over 7 bases. With 4 bases clipped from V and 7 bases from J, the junction kept 8 bases outside the gene matches. The CDR3 is made up of 13 amino acids. Germline CDR1 reads SGDLS; CDR2 reads YYNGEE. In DNA, the CDR3 is TGTGCCAGCAGCTCGGGGACAGTGTGGGAGCAGTACTTC. Translation: CASSSGTVWEQYF.

This clone has only a few counts. The gene calls are TRBV27 and TRBJ2-7; D is possibly TRBD2 (5 bases). Between the trimmed V and J ends, which lost 6 bases and 0 bases, there was a span of 9 bases. Per germline, CDR1 MNHEY and CDR2 SMNVEV (reference sequence). The CDR3 is made up of 13 amino acids. This chain's CDR3 is CASRDLRSYEQYF. CDR3 sequence (DNA): TGTGCCAGCAGGGACTTACGCTCCTACGAGCAGTACTTC.

The V gene is TRBV4-1, the J gene TRBJ1-2, with D unresolved. V gave up 0 bases and J gave up 4 bases, with 12 bases separating them. CDR3 length: 15 residues. Germline assignment: CDR1 MGHRA and CDR2 YSYEKL. CDR3 DNA sequence: TGCGCCAGCAGCCAAGACGATACTTCTATCTATGGCTACACCTTC. This sequence encodes CASSQDDTSIYGYTF.

The CDR3 DNA sequence: TGTGCCAGCAGCTTAAACACAGGGGTAGGGGAAAAACTGTTTTTT. This gives the protein CASSLNTGVGEKLFF. The V gene is TRBV7-2, the J gene TRBJ1-4; 7 bases are a match to TRBD1. There are 15 residues in the CDR3. The V gene end was trimmed by 2 bases and the J gene end by 8 bases; junction bases not matched to a gene: 8. Germline V gives CDR1 SGHTA, CDR2 FQGNSA. The entire variable domain, with the rest obtained from reference TRBV7-2 and TRBJ1-4, is as follows: GAGVSQSPSNKVTEKGKDVELRCDPISGHTALYWYRQSLGQGLEFLIYFQGNSAPDKSGLPSDRFSAERTGGSVSTLTIQRTQQEDSAVYLCASSLNTGVGEKLFFGSGTQLSVL.

V is TRBV5-1 and J is TRBJ1-6; possibly TRBD1 for D (5 bases). Per germline, CDR1 SGHRS and CDR2 YFSETQ. This CDR3 has 17 amino acids. Trimming pared 3 bases from V and 7 bases from J, leaving 20 bases between. Here the CDR3 DNA reads TGCGCCAGCAGCTCCCACTCATTGGGGGGAATGAATTCACCCCTCCACTTT. Protein sequence: CASSSHSLGGMNSPLHF.

The chain carries TRBV27 and TRBJ2-1; 7 bases are a match to TRBD2. With V trimmed by 3 bases and J by 5 bases, 4 bases remained unmatched. This CDR3 is built from 14 residues. The V gene's germline CDR1 is MNHEY and CDR2 SMNVEV (reference sequence). CDR3 region: CASSFSSGDNEQFF. The CDR3 coding sequence is TGTGCCAGCAGTTTTTCCAGCGGGGACAATGAGCAGTTCTTC.

This rearrangement joins TRBV27 to TRBJ2-7; 8 bases agree with TRBD2. V dropped 3 bases and J dropped 5; count of bases not matched to a gene: 9. This CDR3 is 15 amino acids long. The germline V gene encodes CDR1 MNHEY and CDR2 SMNVEV (reference sequence). The CDR3 sequence is CASSFSGGARDEQYF. The CDR3 region has the DNA TGTGCCAGCAGTTTCTCGGGGGGGGCGAGAGACGAGCAGTACTTC.

V is TRBV5-6 and J is TRBJ1-2; the D is unclear. Trimming took 3 bases from V and 5 from J, leaving 5 bases between them. There are 11 residues in the CDR3. Germline V CDR1 and CDR2: SGHDT, YYEEEE. As DNA, the CDR3 is TGTGCCAGCAGCTCAGTGTATGGCTACACCTTC. This sequence encodes CASSSVYGYTF.

This chain joins TRBV28 and TRBJ2-7; D possibly corresponds to TRBD1 (5 bases). This CDR3 region has 15 residues. CDR1 is MDHEN, CDR2 SYDVKM, per germline. V gave up 3 bases and J gave up 0 bases, with 12 bases separating them. The DNA of the CDR3 is TGTGCCAGCAGTTTCGGCCAGGGCCTCTCCTACGAGCAGTACTTC. Its protein is CASSFGQGLSYEQYF.

This rearrangement joins TRBV6-5 to TRBJ2-3, with 7 bases lining up with TRBD1. The CDR3 has 12 residues. Trimming removed 6 bases from V and 8 bases from J; junction bases left unmatched: 5. Germline CDR1 and CDR2: MNHEY and SVGAGI. CDR3 amino acids: CASSVDRTTQYF. In nucleotides, the CDR3 is TGTGCCAGCAGCGTGGACAGGACTACGCAGTATTTT.

The V call is TRBV11-2, the J call TRBJ2-5; tentatively, D is TRBD2 (6 bases). In germline, CDR1 is SGHAT, CDR2 FQNNGV. Trimming cost V 0 bases and J 7 bases, with 9 bases left between them. CDR3 size: 13 residues. The CDR3 DNA reads as TGTGCCAGCAGCTTAGAGACTAGTGGGACCCAGTACTTC. The encoded protein is CASSLETSGTQYF. Together with reference TRBV11-2 and TRBJ2-5, the CDR3 gives the full variable domain: EAGVAQSPRYKIIEKRQSVAFWCNPISGHATLYWYQQILGQGPKLLIQFQNNGVVDDSQLPKDRFSAERLKGVDSTLKIQPAKLEDSAVYLCASSLETSGTQYFGPGTRLLVL.

The chain joins TRBV18 to TRBJ2-6; the D gene is possibly TRBD1 (6 bases). Germline V CDR1 and CDR2: KGHSH, LQKENI. The V end lost 6 bases, the J end lost 1 base, and 13 bases lay between the germline ends. The CDR3 spans 16 residues. This CDR3 is CASSRDRHSGANVLTF. CDR3 DNA sequence: TGTGCCAGCTCTCGCGACAGGCATTCTGGGGCCAACGTCCTGACTTTC.

This chain links TRBV7-2 with TRBJ2-7; weak D call: TRBD2 (7 bases). The CDR3 is made up of 13 amino acids. Trimming took off 8 bases at V and 6 bases at J, with 17 bases between the two ends. Germline V gene data show CDR1 as SGHTA and CDR2 as FQGNSA. For the CDR3, the DNA is TGTGCCAGCGGCGAGTGGGCGGGGGCCGAGCAGTACTTC. Encoded protein: CASGEWAGAEQYF.

The chain uses TRBV9 and TRBJ2-7; 7 nucleotides match TRBD1. V was pared by 3 bases and J by 6 bases, with 9 bases of the junction left unmatched. The CDR3 consists of 14 residues. Germline-derived CDR1 and CDR2 are SGDLS and YYNGEE. CDR3 loop: CASSARQGRGEQYF. For the CDR3, the DNA is TGTGCCAGCAGCGCCCGACAGGGTCGAGGCGAGCAGTACTTC.

The chain employs TRBV6-5 and TRBJ1-5; D is unclear. CDR1 and CDR2 (germline): MNHEY, SVGAGI. The CDR3 loop spans 13 amino acids. Trimming took 3 bases from V and 0 from J, leaving 3 bases between them. In DNA form, the CDR3 reads TGTGCCAGCAGTTATAATAGCAATCAGCCCCAGCATTTT. Protein: CASSYNSNQPQHF.

The rearrangement uses TRBV28 and TRBJ1-6; tentative D call: TRBD1 (5 bases). The germline CDR1 and CDR2 sequences are MDHEN and SYDVKM. V lost 2 bases and J 7 bases, leaving 12 bases between the germline ends. The CDR3 length is 15 residues. CDR3 loop: CASSLGRQGNSPLHF. The CDR3 nucleotides read TGTGCCAGCAGTTTAGGGCGGCAGGGAAATTCACCCCTCCACTTT.

V usage is TRBV9 and J usage is TRBJ1-4; maybe TRBD1 (5 bases). The V and J ends lost 0 bases and 8 bases respectively, with 14 bases between them. CDR1 is SGDLS and CDR2 is YYNGEE in the germline V gene. The CDR3 has 15 residues. This CDR3 is CASSVAGRVVEKLFF. Here the CDR3 DNA reads TGTGCCAGCAGCGTAGCCGGCAGGGTAGTGGAAAAACTGTTTTTT.

The V call is TRBV28, the J call TRBJ1-2, with D possibly matching TRBD1 (6 bases). Trimming took off 6 bases at V and 4 bases at J, with 15 bases between the two ends. Germline CDR1 and CDR2: MDHEN and SYDVKM. CDR3 length equals 14 residues. CDR3 in DNA: TGTGCCAGCAGCCTAACCGGGACAACCTATGGCTACACCTTC. It translates to CASSLTGTTYGYTF.